The clone carrying this T cell receptor (beta chain) appeared a few times. Its antigen is unidentified. This entry is derived from a study of T cell repertoires in cytomegalovirus infection. Overall study context: Evidence of both CMV infection and a matching HLA type came from public TCR beta signatures. Study observations and caveats: The study identified carriers of CMV plus the relevant HLA from cumulative public TCR beta family frequency. Dominating the ex vivo response were TCR beta clonotypes that were CMV-specific and HLA-C-restricted.

TCRdb fed the reads into MiXCR, producing one record per CDR3 protein. The repertoire has roughly 720,000 distinct CDR3 sequences, 35% to 45% of them found once; the top ten carry 2.5% to 3.5%. The source material was PBMCs. The receptor was derived from a human donor in good health (CMV status not recorded). Some clones in this sample may be carry-over from other donors' samples.

The chain's CDR3 is CASTPSEDYEQYF. In nucleotides, the CDR3 is TGTGCCAGCACCCCGTCGGAAGACTACGAGCAGTACTTC. This chain uses TRBV7-8 with TRBJ2-7; D call uncertain. CDR1 and CDR2 (germline): SGHVS, FQNEAQ. CDR3 length: 13 amino acids. The V end was cut by 7 bases, the J end by 3 bases, with 13 bases between. The full variable domain, its missing parts supplied by reference TRBV7-8 and TRBJ2-7, is GAGVSQSPRYKVAKRGQDVALRCDPISGHVSLFWYQQALGQGPEFLTYFQNEAQLDKSGLPSDRFFAERPEGSVSTLKIQRTQQEDSAVYLCASTPSEDYEQYFGPGTRLTVT.